Sequencing of this T cell receptor beta chain was carried out in a study of OX40 agonist ivuxolimab in advanced cancers. Overall study context: Three partial responders included one hepatocellular carcinoma patient and two cutaneous melanoma patients.

Here immunoSEQ multiplex PCR was the method, and the copy in TCRdb shows in-frame clones only, minus some. The sample has approximately 89,000 clones; around 90% are singletons. About this clone: Its specificity is unknown.

From germline, CDR1 is SGHNT and CDR2 YYREEE (reference sequence). The CDR3 has 15 amino acids. J lost 7 bases, V lost 0 bases, and 5 bases had no gene match. Study-wide results and limits: Certain nonresponders additionally had low normalized T-cell clonal expansion.

The sequence was collected from an adult with an advanced solid tumor such as melanoma, head and neck, liver or kidney cancer. The chain recombines TRBV5-4 with TRBJ1-2, with 11 bases aligning to TRBD1. The source material was CD4+ or CD8+ T cells sorted from blood, sampled in a trial of the OX40 agonist ivuxolimab. The DNA of the CDR3 is TGTGCCAGCAGCTTGGCGGGACAGGGGGTAGCTGGCTACACCTTC. Translating it yields CASSLAGQGVAGYTF.